This entry lists 8 T cell receptor beta chains sequenced from one sample in a study of shared clonotypes between healthy human individuals. Method: immunoSEQ multiplex PCR; TCRdb's copy keeps in-frame clones and lacks some. The sample includes over 1.5 million clones, approximately 98% of them seen just once. Sequencing was done on a sample of naive CD4+ T cells sorted from blood. Subset reported: CD45RA+ positively selected. The source of these receptors is a young man in good health.

This chain uses TRBV18 with TRBJ1-2; D may be TRBD1 (6 bases). CDR3 length equals 14 residues. The germline V gene has CDR1 KGHSH and CDR2 LQKENI. V lost 3 bases and J 5 bases, leaving 13 bases between the germline ends. CDR3 in DNA: TGTGCCAGCTCACCGGGGGGCAGGTCTTATGGCTACACCTTC. Translation gives CASSPGGRSYGYTF. Complete variable domain (other parts from reference TRBV18 and TRBJ1-2): NAGVMQNPRHLVRRRGQEARLRCSPMKGHSHVYWYRQLPEEGLKFMVYLQKENIIDESGMPKERFSAEFPKEGPSILRIQQVVRGDSAAYFCASSPGGRSYGYTFGSGTRLTVV.

V usage is TRBV13 and J usage is TRBJ2-1; 7 nucleotides line up with TRBD1. The trim removed 0 bases at V and 7 bases at J, leaving 6 bases unmatched. CDR1 and CDR2 from the germline V gene are PRHDT and FYEKMQ (reference sequence). The CDR3 sequence is 15 residues long. The CDR3: CASSLGQGVDNEQFF. The CDR3 region has the DNA TGTGCCAGCAGCTTAGGGCAGGGGGTTGATAATGAGCAGTTCTTC. Using reference TRBV13 and TRBJ2-1 for the parts outside the CDR3, the full variable domain is AAGVIQSPRHLIKEKRETATLKCYPIPRHDTVYWYQQGPGQDPQFLISFYEKMQSDKGSIPDRFSAQQFSDYHSELNMSSLELGDSALYFCASSLGQGVDNEQFFGPGTRLTVL.

For this clone: Other DNA sequences of this sample code for an identical CDR3. The chain is built from TRBV7-3 and TRBJ2-1; 7 bases agree with TRBD2. This CDR3 has 15 residues. V lost 2 bases, J lost 0 bases, and 1 base stayed unmatched. CDR1 is SGHTA, CDR2 FQGTGA, per germline. The CDR3 loop reads CASSLLADSYNEQFF. In DNA form, the CDR3 reads TGTGCCAGCAGCTTACTAGCGGACTCCTACAATGAGCAGTTCTTC.

The V gene is TRBV11-2, the J gene TRBJ2-2; 9 nucleotides match TRBD2. Unmatched junction bases numbered 7, after V lost 7 bases and J lost 4 bases. There are 15 residues in the CDR3. In germline, CDR1 is SGHAT, CDR2 FQNNGV. CDR3 sequence reads: CASTSRGRATGELFF. CDR3 in DNA: TGTGCCAGCACCTCTCGCGGGAGGGCCACCGGGGAGCTGTTTTTT.

The rearrangement joins TRBV2 to TRBJ1-5; D not resolved. CDR3 length: 16 residues. Germline CDR1 SNHLY, CDR2 FYNNEI. Trimming cost V 0 bases and J 9 bases, with 18 bases left between them. The CDR3 here is CASSEAGARLVGPQHF. DNA of the CDR3: TGTGCCAGCAGTGAAGCAGGCGCCAGGTTGGTCGGGCCCCAGCATTTT. Based on the CDR3 plus reference TRBV2 and TRBJ1-5, the full variable domain is EPEVTQTPSHQVTQMGQEVILRCVPISNHLYFYWYRQILGQKVEFLVSFYNNEISEKSEIFDDQFSVERPDGSNFTLKIRSTKLEDSAMYFCASSEAGARLVGPQHFGDGTRLSIL.

This sequence joins TRBV5-4 and TRBJ2-1; D may correspond to TRBD1 or TRBD2 (6 bases each). V was clipped by 2 bases and J by 5 bases, with 14 bases between them. The CDR3 totals 15 residues. Per germline, CDR1 SGHNT and CDR2 YYREEE (reference sequence). The CDR3 DNA reads as TGTGCCAGCAGCTTAGGGGGGCCTCAAAACAATGAGCAGTTCTTC. Encoded protein: CASSLGGPQNNEQFF. The whole variable domain, remainder taken from reference TRBV5-4 and TRBJ2-1, is ETGVTQSPTHLIKTRGQQVTLRCSSQSGHNTVSWYQQALGQGPQFIFQYYREEENGRGNFPPRFSGLQFPNYSSELNVNALELDDSALYLCASSLGGPQNNEQFFGPGTRLTVL.

The chain recombines TRBV28 with TRBJ1-2; a possible D gene is TRBD1 (6 bases). The CDR3 has 15 amino acids. V lost 5 bases, J lost 7 bases, and 20 bases lay in between. Germline loops: CDR1 MDHEN, CDR2 SYDVKM. The CDR3 here is CASSPPSGQTFGYTF. As DNA, the CDR3 is TGTGCCAGCAGTCCCCCTTCGGGACAAACTTTTGGCTACACCTTC.

The chain is built from TRBV30 and TRBJ2-7; 7 bases are a match to TRBD1. The length of the CDR3 is 11 residues. Germline V CDR1 and CDR2: GTSNPN, SVGIG (reference sequence). V trimming: 4 bases; J trimming: 4 bases; junction bases outside the gene matches: 1. CDR3 residues: CAWIRGYEQYF. DNA for the CDR3: TGTGCCTGGATCAGGGGGTACGAGCAGTACTTC.